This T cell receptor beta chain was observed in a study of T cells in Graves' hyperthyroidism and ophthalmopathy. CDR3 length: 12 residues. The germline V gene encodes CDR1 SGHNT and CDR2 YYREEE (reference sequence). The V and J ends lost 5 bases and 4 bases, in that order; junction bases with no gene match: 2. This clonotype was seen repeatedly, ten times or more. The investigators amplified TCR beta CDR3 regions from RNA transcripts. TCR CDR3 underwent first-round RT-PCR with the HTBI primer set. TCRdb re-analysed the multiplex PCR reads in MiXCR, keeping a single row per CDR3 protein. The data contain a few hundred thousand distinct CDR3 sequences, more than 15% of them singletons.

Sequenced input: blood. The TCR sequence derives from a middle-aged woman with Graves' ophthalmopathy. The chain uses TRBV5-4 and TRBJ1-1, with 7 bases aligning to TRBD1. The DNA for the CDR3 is TGTGCCAGCAGTGACAGGGCCACTGAAGCTTTCTTT. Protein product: CASSDRATEAFF.